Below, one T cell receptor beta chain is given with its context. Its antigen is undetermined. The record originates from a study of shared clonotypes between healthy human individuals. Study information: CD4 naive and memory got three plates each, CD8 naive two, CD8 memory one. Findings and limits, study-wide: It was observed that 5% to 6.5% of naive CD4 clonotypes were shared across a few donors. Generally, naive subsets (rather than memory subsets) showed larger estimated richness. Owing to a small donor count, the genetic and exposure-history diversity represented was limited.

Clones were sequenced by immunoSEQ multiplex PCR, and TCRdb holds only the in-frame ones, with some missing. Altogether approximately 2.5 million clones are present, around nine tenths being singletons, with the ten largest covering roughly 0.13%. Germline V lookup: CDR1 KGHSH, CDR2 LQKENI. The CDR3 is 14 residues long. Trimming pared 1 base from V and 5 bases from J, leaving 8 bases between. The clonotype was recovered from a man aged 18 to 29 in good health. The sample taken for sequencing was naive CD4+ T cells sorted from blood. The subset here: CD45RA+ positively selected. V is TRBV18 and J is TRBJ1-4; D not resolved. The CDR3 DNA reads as TGTGCCAGCTCACCACGAAGGGAGAATGAAAAACTGTTTTTT. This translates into CASSPRRENEKLFF.